The 11 T cell receptor beta chains presented below share a single source sample, sequenced in a study of cytomegalovirus exposure and HLA in healthy donors (dated by TCRdb to the late 2010s). The method was the immunoSEQ multiplex PCR assay. For the multiplex PCR, a mixture combining 60 forward primers for TCR Vbeta segments and 13 reverse primers for TCR Jbeta segments was used. TCRdb limited this immuneACCESS table to in-frame rearrangements with V and J called. A share of clones is missing; checked studies link under half to unresolved V genes, and the rest is unexplained. Present in this sample are roughly 100,000 clones, around 63% of which were seen just once. Roughly 3.2% of the sample comes from the top ten. The specimen sequenced was PBMCs. These receptors all come from a man aged 30 to 39 in good health and CMV-seronegative.

The V gene is TRBV19, the J gene TRBJ2-5; 13 bases agree with TRBD2. The germline CDR1 and CDR2 sequences are LNHDA and SQIVND (reference sequence). Unmatched junction bases numbered 17, after V lost 3 bases and J lost 4 bases. This CDR3 is built from 20 residues. CDR3 residues: CASSIQLGGLAGSPRETQYF. CDR3 coding DNA: TGTGCCAGTAGTATCCAACTCGGGGGACTAGCGGGATCGCCGAGAGAGACCCAGTACTTC.

This clone was seen only a few times. The chain combines TRBV19 with TRBJ1-1; 8 bases fit TRBD1. CDR1 is LNHDA and CDR2 is SQIVND in the germline V gene (reference sequence). V shed 10 bases, J shed 0 bases, and the junction held 4 bases outside the gene matches. The CDR3 has 13 amino acids. CDR3 in DNA: TGTGCCACGGGACAGGCCATGAACACTGAAGCTTTCTTT. This encodes CATGQAMNTEAFF.

The chain has TRBV29-1 and TRBJ2-1; 12 nucleotides line up with TRBD2. This CDR3 comprises 14 residues. Germline loops: CDR1 SQVTM, CDR2 ANQGSEA. J lost 3 bases, V lost 7 bases, and 4 bases had no gene match. The CDR3 DNA is TGCAGCGCGAGGACTAGCGGGATCTACAATGAGCAGTTCTTC. Encoded protein: CSARTSGIYNEQFF.

The chain couples TRBV4-2 to TRBJ2-7; D may be TRBD2 (6 bases). The CDR3 consists of 15 residues. CDR1 and CDR2 (germline): LGHNA, YNFKEQ. The V end lost 1 base, the J end lost 0 bases, and 10 bases lay between the germline ends. CDR3 sequence reads: CASSQVNSGSYEQYF. The CDR3 DNA follows: TGTGCCAGCAGCCAAGTGAATAGCGGCTCCTACGAGCAGTACTTC.

The J gene is TRBJ2-1, the V gene TRBV10-3, with TRBD1 matching 7 bases. Unmatched junction bases numbered 5, after V lost 7 bases and J lost 2 bases. This CDR3 region has 14 residues. Germline V lookup: CDR1 ENHRY, CDR2 SYGVKD. The CDR3 region is CAIKTTGPYNEQFF. The CDR3 region has the DNA TGTGCCATCAAGACGACAGGGCCCTACAATGAGCAGTTCTTC.

This chain links TRBV5-8 with TRBJ2-3; 14 bases agree with TRBD2. CDR3 length: 17 amino acids. CDR1 and CDR2 from the germline V gene are SGHTS and YDEGEE. V lost 4 bases, J lost 5 bases, and 9 bases stayed unmatched. The CDR3 coding sequence is TGTGCCAGCAGCCCTCCGGGACTAGCGGGAGCCGGAGATACGCAGTATTTT. Its translation: CASSPPGLAGAGDTQYF.

In this sample, this clone turned up a few times. The rearrangement links TRBV4-2 to TRBJ1-3; D uncertain. Trimming shortened V by 2 bases and J by 4 bases, and 6 bases separated the two germline ends. Germline V lookup: CDR1 LGHNA, CDR2 YNFKEQ. This CDR3 has 13 amino acids. In nucleotides, the CDR3 is TGTGCCAGCAGCCAATTTCGGGGAAACACCATATATTTT. Translating gives CASSQFRGNTIYF.

This clone showed up just once. The chain carries TRBV9 and TRBJ2-3; tentatively, D is TRBD2 (5 bases). Trimming removed 4 bases from V and 2 bases from J, with 14 bases in between. The CDR3 has 15 amino acids. Germline CDR1 reads SGDLS; CDR2 reads YYNGEE. CDR3 DNA sequence: TGTGCCAGCAGCCCGGGAAACGGCAACACAGATACGCAGTATTTT. The encoded protein is CASSPGNGNTDTQYF.

The V and J genes are TRBV10-3 and TRBJ2-7, with 9 nucleotides matching TRBD1. Per germline, CDR1 ENHRY and CDR2 SYGVKD. J lost 3 bases, V lost 8 bases, and 2 bases had no gene match. The CDR3 has 12 amino acids. As DNA, the CDR3 is TGTGCCATCTGGGACAGGGACTACGAGCAGTACTTC. This gives the protein CAIWDRDYEQYF.

The count of this clone is one. The chain links TRBV4-3 to TRBJ2-3; 8 nucleotides agree with TRBD2. V shed 4 bases, J shed 4 bases, and the junction held 7 bases outside the gene matches. Germline V CDR1 and CDR2: LGHNA, YSLEER. The CDR3 spans 15 residues. CDR3 in DNA: TGCGCCAGCAGCCTCAGCGGGAGTATCGCAGATACGCAGTATTTT. This gives the protein CASSLSGSIADTQYF.

The gene calls are TRBV7-3 and TRBJ2-3; 9 nucleotides line up with TRBD2. Germline trimming cut 4 bases from V and 1 base from J; bases unmatched to any gene: 6. The germline gives CDR1 SGHTA, CDR2 FQGTGA. CDR3 length: 16 amino acids. The CDR3 coding sequence is TGTGCCAGCAGCTCTTGGACTAGCGTCGGCACAGATACGCAGTATTTT. Protein: CASSSWTSVGTDTQYF.